This T cell receptor (beta chain) was sequenced for a study of blood T cell repertoires in COVID-19 (TCRdb year 2020). Looking at the study overall: Samples covering the acute and convalescent phases of COVID-19 were provided by collaborators in the United States, Italy and Spain. Sample metadata almost always included a de-identified subject ID, COVID-19 status, age in years and sex. Subjects who had been exposed to COVID-19, were actively infected with it, or had recovered from it provided the deeply sampled blood TCRbeta repertoires that made up the dataset. HLA class I and class II types, where available, came from metadata supplied by the sample provider rather than from assay-based typing. Samples were obtained from the ongoing ImmuneRACE study (first 160 participants) and from roughly 1,300 subjects provided by 6 global collaborators. The repertoires were made available in a free public database intended to serve as a resource for research on the immune response to SARS-CoV-2. The prospective study material was composed of cDNA or gDNA derived from T cells, B-cell-depleted T cells, or PBMCs. What the work shows at the level of the full study, not this receptor alone: Clinical and demographic metadata were provided uncurated, with the amount varying by source and participant.

Each collaborating institution followed its own protocols to collect whole blood in K2EDTA tubes. For TCRbeta analysis, collaborator samples were shipped as frozen whole blood, as isolated PBMCs, or as DNA extracted from either sample type. For this clone: Its cognate antigen has yet to be identified. No base-level quality is on record; no much larger clone is a single base apart.

V is clipped by 4 bases and J by 4 bases, and the sequence between their germline boundaries is 7 bases long. From its cysteine to its phenylalanine, the CDR3 spans 13 amino acids. Only CDR3 DNA remains: 39 bases, in frame from the first base. The immunoSEQ Assay, a bias-controlled multiplex PCR, was used to amplify TCRbeta CDR3 regions from genomic DNA. The authors' analysis ran thus. Within the assay, amplification of reference gene primers was used to estimate how many nucleated cells each sample contained. Sequence reads were collapsed and filtered to measure the absolute abundance of every unique TCRbeta CDR3 rearrangement. For each sample, productive Simpson clonality was calculated as the square root of Simpson's diversity index across productive rearrangements. This is the immuneACCESS table as TCRdb keeps it, with only in-frame sequences that have V and J called. A part of the clones is gone; compared with another copy, unresolved V genes explain less than half, and the rest is unexplained. D and trimming were read from the DNA, whereas the V and J calls and clone size are those reported in that table. This sample has under 300,000 clones in its table, and roughly 83% of those were observed once. The leading ten clones occupy 9% to 15% of the sample.

The chain links TRBV12-3 or TRBV12-4 with TRBJ1-4; TRBD1 is perhaps the D gene, given 6 matching bases. The sequencing sample was made of peripheral blood. The sequence came from a man older than 75 with acute or convalescent COVID-19. The CDR3 in this case is CASSSRGNEKLFF. The nucleotide sequence reads TGTGCCAGCAGTTCCAGGGGTAATGAAAAACTGTTTTTT.